This T cell receptor beta chain stems from a study of T-cell reconstitution after alpha-beta-depleted transplantation in children. Study-wide results and caveats: It was newly produced T cells that mostly accounted for T-cell counts and diversity one year after transplant.

This clonotype has more than one count but fewer than ten. Its antigen is not known. From germline, CDR1 is SQVTM and CDR2 ANQGSEA. This CDR3 spans 14 amino acids. V dropped 1 base and J dropped 6; count of bases not matched to a gene: 5. Unique molecular identifiers were incorporated into the prepared TCRbeta library. TCRdb ran MiXCR on the PCR reads and lists one entry per CDR3 protein. Among a few hundred thousand distinct CDR3 sequences, 25% to 30% were seen once, and the ten largest hold less than 40%. V gene TRBV29-1 combines with J gene TRBJ2-1, with 8 bases lining up with TRBD2. The source is a boy younger than two with Wiskott-Aldrich syndrome, due to receive a stem cell transplant. The specimen comprised PBMCs, sampled before TCRalphabeta/CD19-depleted stem cell transplant. As DNA, the CDR3 is TGCAGCGTTGAAGTTGTCCGGGAGGGCAATGAGCAGTTCTTC. The encoded protein is CSVEVVREGNEQFF.